These 32 T cell receptor beta chains originate from one sample sequenced in a study of cytomegalovirus exposure and HLA in healthy donors. Clones were sequenced by immunoSEQ multiplex PCR, and TCRdb holds only the in-frame ones, with some missing. The sample includes approximately 240,000 clones, 75% to 95% of them seen just once. Sequenced: PBMCs. The source is a woman in her late teens or twenties in good health and CMV-seronegative.

This chain connects TRBV7-3 to TRBJ2-1; 14 bases are a match to TRBD2. The CDR3 has 16 amino acids. Trimming removed 5 bases from V and 6 bases from J; junction bases left unmatched: 6. Germline-derived CDR1 and CDR2 are SGHTA and FQGTGA. CDR3 bases: TGTGCCAGCAGCCCGCCCGGGACTAGCGGGAGCAATGAGCAGTTCTTC. It yields the protein CASSPPGTSGSNEQFF.

The rearrangement joins TRBV10-1 to TRBJ2-7, with D possibly being TRBD2 (5 bases). Germline assignment: CDR1 WNHNN and CDR2 SYGVQD (reference sequence). The CDR3 totals 12 residues. V lost 5 bases and J 3 bases, leaving 8 bases between the germline ends. The DNA for the CDR3 is TGCGCCAGCAGTAATGACTACTACGAGCAGTACTTC. This codes for CASSNDYYEQYF.

This clone was picked up one time. This chain links TRBV12-5 with TRBJ1-3, with D perhaps matching TRBD1 (6 bases). This CDR3 has 17 residues. Germline-derived CDR1 and CDR2 are LGHNT and FRNRAP. V dropped 0 bases and J dropped 0 bases, with 12 bases sitting between them. CDR3 sequence: CASGLVIGQLSGNTIYF. CDR3 nucleotide sequence: TGTGCTAGTGGTTTGGTAATCGGACAGCTCTCTGGAAACACCATATATTTT.

The gene calls are TRBV5-1 and TRBJ2-5; D might be TRBD1 (5 bases). Germline CDR1 reads SGHRS; CDR2 reads YFSETQ. The CDR3 consists of 12 residues. With 2 bases removed from V and 5 bases from J, the gap between germline ends came to 7 bases. CDR3 in DNA: TGCGCCAGCAGCTTTTGGGGCGAGACCCAGTACTTC. Translating gives CASSFWGETQYF.

J is TRBJ1-2 and V is TRBV27; D perhaps matches TRBD1 (6 bases). This CDR3 has 11 residues. Trimming took off 8 bases at V and 4 bases at J, with 8 bases between the two ends. The germline gives CDR1 MNHEY, CDR2 SMNVEV (reference sequence). In DNA, the CDR3 is TGTGCCAGCGGACAGTTCTATGGCTACACCTTC. This gives the protein CASGQFYGYTF.

This clone was seen just once. The chain has TRBV25-1 and TRBJ2-5, with a possible D match to TRBD1 (5 bases). Trimming removed 3 bases from V and 5 bases from J, with 13 bases in between. The CDR3 extends over 14 amino acids. In germline, CDR1 is MGHDK, CDR2 SYGVNS. The CDR3 is CASSDPQGWETQYF. In DNA form, the CDR3 reads TGTGCCAGCAGTGATCCTCAGGGCTGGGAGACCCAGTACTTC.

V usage is TRBV7-9 and J usage is TRBJ1-3, with D perhaps matching TRBD1 (5 bases). Germline lookup yields CDR1 SEHNR and CDR2 FQNEAQ (reference sequence). V lost 0 bases, J lost 2 bases, and 17 bases lay in between. This CDR3 contains 18 residues. The CDR3: CASSLAELKRGTGNTIYF. The CDR3 nucleotides read TGTGCCAGCAGCTTAGCGGAACTAAAAAGGGGTACTGGAAACACCATATATTTT.

J is TRBJ2-3 and V is TRBV5-1; 9 bases align to TRBD2. The CDR3 length is 16 residues. The germline V gene has CDR1 SGHRS and CDR2 YFSETQ. Trimming at V came to 3 bases and at J to 1 base, leaving 6 bases not matched to a gene. The CDR3: CASSSVAGEGTDTQYF. In DNA form, the CDR3 reads TGCGCCAGCAGCTCTGTAGCGGGAGAGGGCACAGATACGCAGTATTTT.

The genes are TRBV5-8 and TRBJ2-3; perhaps TRBD1 as D (6 bases). Trimming took off 4 bases at V and 5 bases at J, with 14 bases between the two ends. The CDR3 is made up of 14 amino acids. Germline V gene data show CDR1 as SGHTS and CDR2 as YDEGEE. In DNA, the CDR3 is TGTGCCAGCAGCCGCAGGGGATTCAGAGATACGCAGTATTTT. This codes for CASSRRGFRDTQYF.

The rearrangement joins TRBV28 to TRBJ2-7, with a possible D match to TRBD2 (6 bases). CDR1 is MDHEN, CDR2 SYDVKM, per germline. The CDR3 sequence is 14 residues long. Trimming took off 7 bases at V and 4 bases at J, with 17 bases between the two ends. CDR3 DNA: TGTGCCAGCACTCCAGGGCGCGGGATTTACGAGCAGTACTTC. Its translation is CASTPGRGIYEQYF. The full variable domain, in which reference TRBV28 and TRBJ2-7 provide the parts outside the CDR3, is DVKVTQSSRYLVKRTGEKVFLECVQDMDHENMFWYRQDPGLGLRLIYFSYDVKMKEKGDIPEGYSVSREKKERFSLILESASTNQTSMYLCASTPGRGIYEQYFGPGTRLTVT.

The rearrangement joins TRBV25-1 to TRBJ2-5; 10 bases are a match to TRBD2. V was clipped by 5 bases and J by 3 bases; unmatched bases: 6. This CDR3 is built from 15 residues. Germline values: CDR1 MGHDK, CDR2 SYGVNS. CDR3 sequence: CASSWGLAPEETQYF. In nucleotides, the CDR3 is TGTGCCAGCAGTTGGGGACTAGCGCCCGAAGAGACCCAGTACTTC.

This clone was recorded once. The chain combines TRBV4-1 with TRBJ1-4, with D unresolved. The length of the CDR3 is 14 residues. The germline gives CDR1 MGHRA, CDR2 YSYEKL. Between the trimmed V and J ends, which lost 0 bases and 5 bases, there was a span of 7 bases. The CDR3 DNA sequence: TGCGCCAGCAGCCAAGAGTTCCGGAATGAAAAACTGTTTTTT. As protein: CASSQEFRNEKLFF.

V gene TRBV5-1 combines with J gene TRBJ1-1, with D possibly TRBD1 on 6 matching bases. Germline CDR1 and CDR2: SGHRS and YFSETQ. The CDR3 extends over 15 amino acids. Trimming stripped 2 bases from V and 5 bases from J, with 16 bases between. The CDR3 reads CASSFGDNRGTEAFF. CDR3 coding DNA: TGCGCCAGCAGCTTCGGCGACAATAGGGGGACTGAAGCTTTCTTT.

CDR3 sequence (DNA): TGTGCCTCAAGGAACGGGGGGGCAGCCCGCCTTATCCCGAACACTGAAGCTTTCTTT. It translates to CASRNGGAARLIPNTEAFF. J is TRBJ1-1 and V is TRBV19, with a possible D match to TRBD1 (6 bases). This CDR3 region has 19 residues. Trimming removed 11 bases at V and 1 base at J, with 32 bases between. Germline V CDR1 and CDR2: LNHDA, SQIVND (reference sequence).

This chain joins TRBV4-2 and TRBJ2-7; tentative D call: TRBD2 (6 bases). V was clipped by 0 bases and J by 0 bases, with 9 bases between them. The CDR3 consists of 15 residues. Germline V gene data show CDR1 as LGHNA and CDR2 as YNFKEQ. This CDR3 reads CASSQERDSSYEQYF. Written as DNA, the CDR3 is TGTGCCAGCAGCCAAGAAAGGGACTCCTCCTACGAGCAGTACTTC.

There are a few counts of this clone. The J gene is TRBJ1-2, the V gene TRBV6-6; no clear D gene. The CDR3 spans 13 residues. Germline values: CDR1 MNHNY, CDR2 SVGAGI (reference sequence). V shed 7 bases and J shed 8 bases, with 17 bases lying between them. The CDR3 coding sequence is TGTGCCAGCACCCCGAGATGGGCGGGAGGCTACACCTTC. This sequence encodes CASTPRWAGGYTF.

The rearrangement uses TRBV2 and TRBJ2-3; 7 bases match TRBD2. The CDR3 length is 15 residues. Germline V gives CDR1 SNHLY, CDR2 FYNNEI. The ends lost 6 bases at V and 2 bases at J; junction bases unmatched: 8. This chain's CDR3 is CASRRLAQPTDTQYF. The DNA of the CDR3 is TGTGCCAGCAGAAGACTAGCCCAACCCACAGATACGCAGTATTTT.

V is TRBV27 and J is TRBJ1-2; D unresolved. The CDR3 is 15 residues long. The V end lost 5 bases, the J end lost 2 bases, and 15 bases lay between the germline ends. The germline CDR1 and CDR2 sequences are MNHEY and SMNVEV (reference sequence). In nucleotides, the CDR3 is TGTGCCAGCAGTGCGGGAGACGGATACAACTATGGCTACACCTTC. Residues: CASSAGDGYNYGYTF.

The rearrangement uses TRBV5-3 and TRBJ2-7; 8 nucleotides line up with TRBD2. TRBV5-3 is an ORF, and what it does is uncertain. The CDR3 consists of 16 residues. Trimming at V came to 4 bases and at J to 3 bases, leaving 12 bases not matched to a gene. CDR3 amino acids: CARSPPGGRIYYEQYF. As DNA, the CDR3 is TGTGCCAGAAGCCCCCCTGGCGGGAGGATATACTACGAGCAGTACTTC.

This clone has a single count. V is TRBV19 and J is TRBJ2-1; 12 nucleotides match TRBD2. Unmatched junction bases numbered 8, after V lost 2 bases and J lost 9 bases. Germline-derived CDR1 and CDR2 are LNHDA and SQIVND (reference sequence). The CDR3 has 16 amino acids. CDR3 coding DNA: TGTGCCAGTAGTATATCATCCCTAGCGGGAGGGGTTGAGCAGTTCTTC. This translates into CASSISSLAGGVEQFF.

This chain joins TRBV7-6 and TRBJ2-4; perhaps TRBD2 as D (5 bases). Per germline, CDR1 SGHVS and CDR2 FNYEAQ. Trimming took 5 bases from V and 8 from J, leaving 16 bases between them. The length of the CDR3 is 14 residues. Here the CDR3 reads CASSALRGGDIQYF. The CDR3 DNA is TGTGCCAGCAGCGCCCTACGGGGTGGGGACATTCAGTACTTC.

The chain is built from TRBV29-1 and TRBJ1-5; TRBD1 agrees at 9 bases. With 3 bases clipped from V and 7 bases from J, the junction kept 7 bases outside the gene matches. Germline V gene data show CDR1 as SQVTM and CDR2 as ANQGSEA. CDR3 length: 14 residues. CDR3 coding DNA: TGCAGCGTTGACGGGACAGGGTCAGGGCAGCCCCAGCATTTT. Amino acid sequence: CSVDGTGSGQPQHF.

The chain employs TRBV2 and TRBJ2-5; a possible D gene is TRBD1 (6 bases). Germline assignment: CDR1 SNHLY and CDR2 FYNNEI. V was pared by 3 bases and J by 2 bases, with 10 bases between. The CDR3 is 14 residues long. This CDR3 reads CASSDGRGQETQYF. CDR3 DNA: TGTGCCAGCAGTGACGGTAGGGGGCAAGAGACCCAGTACTTC.

This clone was counted between two and nine times. The chain carries TRBV7-2 and TRBJ2-3; 9 bases align to TRBD1. The CDR3 is 16 amino acids. The ends lost 5 bases at V and 3 bases at J; junction bases unmatched: 9. Per germline, CDR1 SGHTA and CDR2 FQGNSA. The CDR3 DNA is TGTGCCAGCAGCCCTCAGACAGGGACAGGGACAGATACGCAGTATTTT. The encoded protein is CASSPQTGTGTDTQYF.

The chain couples TRBV15 to TRBJ2-3; tentatively, D is TRBD1 (6 bases). The V gene's germline CDR1 is LNHNV and CDR2 YYDKDF (reference sequence). V lost 2 bases to trimming and J lost 2 bases, with 11 bases between them. The CDR3 spans 15 residues. The CDR3 sequence: CATSRHGTYTDTQYF. CDR3 DNA sequence: TGTGCCACCAGCAGACATGGGACATACACAGATACGCAGTATTTT.

The J gene is TRBJ1-5, the V gene TRBV7-9, with a tentative D call TRBD1 (5 bases). The germline gives CDR1 SEHNR, CDR2 FQNEAQ (reference sequence). V lost 5 bases, J lost 6 bases, and 17 bases lay in between. The CDR3 is 15 amino acids. The CDR3 nucleotides read TGTGCCAGCAGCCGCAGGGCTGGGATCGGTCAGCCCCAGCATTTT. This translates into CASSRRAGIGQPQHF.

The gene calls are TRBV7-2 and TRBJ1-3; unclear D gene. Germline V gene data show CDR1 as SGHTA and CDR2 as FQGNSA. The CDR3 spans 16 residues. Trimming took 0 bases from V and 0 from J, leaving 9 bases between them. CDR3 in amino acids: CASSLASGFSGNTIYF. In nucleotides, the CDR3 is TGTGCCAGCAGCTTAGCTTCGGGGTTCTCTGGAAACACCATATATTTT.

The CDR3 is CASSLSGRAYNEQFF. As DNA, the CDR3 is TGTGCCAGCAGCCTTAGCGGGAGGGCTTACAATGAGCAGTTCTTC. This sequence joins TRBV6-4 and TRBJ2-1, with 11 bases that match TRBD2. The V gene's germline CDR1 is MRHNA and CDR2 SNTAGT. The CDR3 covers 15 residues. V was clipped by 6 bases and J by 4 bases; unmatched bases: 5.

The J gene is TRBJ2-1, the V gene TRBV5-1; 8 nucleotides line up with TRBD2. The CDR3 is 15 residues long. The germline gives CDR1 SGHRS, CDR2 YFSETQ. V was pared by 4 bases and J by 5 bases, with 8 bases of the junction left unmatched. The CDR3 DNA reads as TGCGCCAGCAGCCGGGGGGGAAGCAACGACAATGAGCAGTTCTTC. This gives the protein CASSRGGSNDNEQFF.

About this clone itself: An end of the junction differs from the germline gene, which may be a read error. The CDR3 nucleotides read TGTGCTAGCAGCCCACGGACAGGGGTTAATGAGCAGTTCTTC. It is translated as CASSPRTGVNEQFF. The chain recombines TRBV7-7 with TRBJ2-1; 9 nucleotides agree with TRBD1. The CDR3 totals 14 residues. From germline, CDR1 is SSHAT and CDR2 FNYEAQ (reference sequence).

J is TRBJ1-4 and V is TRBV25-1; 7 bases line up with TRBD1. CDR3 size: 16 residues. The junction had 5 bases not matched to a gene; V was cut back by 2 bases and J by 2 bases. Germline CDR1 and CDR2: MGHDK and SYGVNS. The CDR3 bases are TGTGCCAGCAGTGAAGAGGGGACAGCGACTAATGAAAAACTGTTTTTT. Translated, it gives CASSEEGTATNEKLFF.

This rearrangement joins TRBV6-1 to TRBJ1-1, with TRBD1 as a possible D gene (6 bases). Germline V gives CDR1 MNHNS, CDR2 SASEGT. V lost 6 bases to trimming and J lost 0 bases, with 8 bases between them. The CDR3 loop spans 13 amino acids. The CDR3, as DNA: TGTGCCAGCAGGACAGGCATGAACACTGAAGCTTTCTTT. This sequence encodes CASRTGMNTEAFF.